This T cell receptor beta chain was documented in a study of shared clonotypes between healthy human individuals. Original analysis: Junction-only immunoSEQ sequences carried no quality scores, so filtering differed. Produced via immunoSEQ multiplex PCR; TCRdb's table is partial and in-frame only. V and J calls and clone size are as listed in that table; D and trimming were resolved from the DNA. The top ten clones hold around 0.13% of a sample with millions of clones, approximately 95% of them seen once. Worth noting for this clone: The identical CDR3 is also encoded by other nucleotide sequences in the sample.

The germline gives CDR1 SNHLY, CDR2 FYNNEI. The CDR3 totals 11 residues. Trimming took off 5 bases at V and 4 bases at J, with 6 bases between the two ends. The sequence was collected from a man between 18 and 35 years old in good health. The V call is TRBV2, the J call TRBJ2-7; D is perhaps TRBD1 (5 bases). What was sequenced was naive CD4+ T cells sorted from blood. As to subset: CD45RA+ positively selected. In DNA form, the CDR3 reads TGTGCCAGCAGTAGGGGTTACGAGCAGTACTTC. This gives the protein CASSRGYEQYF.